This TCR beta chain comes out of a study of T cell responses to AZD1222 COVID-19 vaccine. This clone was seen just once. Produced via immunoSEQ multiplex PCR; TCRdb's table is partial and in-frame only. The data contain about 55,000 clones, around 90% of them singletons. The CDR3 contains 14 residues. Deletions cut 3 bases from V and 4 bases from J, with 13 bases between. Germline values: CDR1 KGHSH, CDR2 LQKENI. This receptor was taken from an adult in good health. The J gene is TRBJ2-7, the V gene TRBV18; D gene ambiguous. This specimen consisted of peripheral blood, obtained on day 0 of AZD1222 vaccination. The CDR3 reads CASSPVVGDYEQYF. DNA of the CDR3: TGTGCCAGCTCACCGGTTGTTGGGGATTACGAGCAGTACTTC.